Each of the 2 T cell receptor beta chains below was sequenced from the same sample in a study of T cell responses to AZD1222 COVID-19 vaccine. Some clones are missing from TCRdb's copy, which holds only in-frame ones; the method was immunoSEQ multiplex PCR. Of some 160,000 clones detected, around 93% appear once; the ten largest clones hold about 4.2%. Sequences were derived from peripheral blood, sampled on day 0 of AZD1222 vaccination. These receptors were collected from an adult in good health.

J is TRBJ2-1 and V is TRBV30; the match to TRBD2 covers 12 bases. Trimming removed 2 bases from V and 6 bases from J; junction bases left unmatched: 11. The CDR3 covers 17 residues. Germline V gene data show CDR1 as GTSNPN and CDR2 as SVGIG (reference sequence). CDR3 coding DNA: TGTGCCTGGAGTTATCCGACTAGCGGGAGTATATTCAATGAGCAGTTCTTC. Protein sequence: CAWSYPTSGSIFNEQFF.

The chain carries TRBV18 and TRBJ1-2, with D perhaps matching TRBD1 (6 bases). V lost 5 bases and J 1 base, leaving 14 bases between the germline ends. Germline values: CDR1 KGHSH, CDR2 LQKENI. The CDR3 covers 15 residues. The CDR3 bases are TGTGCCAGCTCATCATCCTGGACAGTTAACTATGGCTACACCTTC. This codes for CASSSSWTVNYGYTF.